This T cell receptor beta chain was observed in a study of cytomegalovirus exposure and HLA in healthy donors. Background on the study: Unique TCRs numbering about 85 million, obtained from HLA-typed donors, made up an early data release.

Primers included in the PCR were 60 Vbeta and 13 Jbeta primers. The data were produced by immunoSEQ multiplex PCR, yet TCRdb's version contains in-frame clones alone and is incomplete. The sample has about 150,000 clones; 65% to 80% are singletons. Trimming at V came to 6 bases and at J to 4 bases, leaving 6 bases not matched to a gene. The CDR3 runs to 14 residues. Per germline, CDR1 MNHEY and CDR2 SMNVEV (reference sequence). General study points: Follow-up analysis found HLA locus-dependent TCR association rates, highest for DRB1 and lowest for HLA-C. The dataset shows that most TCR sequences were rare, while some public TCRs occurred in many donors. It has been reported that TCR beta sequences accurately predicted the HLA-A and HLA-B alleles of most subjects.

This clone was recorded a few times. Its target is unknown. The sequenced material came from PBMCs. The chain employs TRBV27 and TRBJ1-2; 9 bases are shared with TRBD1. The origin of this receptor is a male donor in good health and CMV-seronegative. The CDR3 spells CASRVRDRVYGYTF. The CDR3 region has the DNA TGTGCCAGCAGGGTCCGGGACAGGGTCTATGGCTACACCTTC.